The present entry profiles one TCR beta chain with its context. The length of the CDR3 is 15 residues. The germline gives CDR1 KGHSH, CDR2 LQKENI. The V end was cut by 0 bases, the J end by 9 bases, with 12 bases between. This specimen belongs to a study of blood T cell repertoires in COVID-19. On the study more broadly: Samples taken during acute and convalescent COVID-19 were collected in the United States, Italy and Spain. Sample material is recorded as cDNA or gDNA derived from T cells, B-cell-depleted T cells, or PBMCs.

How the authors handled the data: Cell counts per sample came from amplifying reference gene primers. TCRdb's copy holds only in-frame clones and misses some; the assay was immunoSEQ multiplex PCR. D and trimming were read from the DNA, whereas the V and J calls and clone size are those reported in that table. The data hold 230,000 or so clones, with about 86% observed a single time. The chain has TRBV18 and TRBJ1-6; no definite D call. The sequence derives from a man aged 45-65 years with active or convalescent COVID-19. Sequenced material: peripheral blood. The chain's CDR3 is CASSPPKGRGSPLHF. The CDR3 DNA reads TGTGCCAGCTCACCACCGAAAGGGAGAGGTTCACCCCTCCACTTT.